This TCR beta chain was captured in a study of T cells generated in artificial thymic organoids. General study results and limits: Organoid-derived CD8 single positive T cells showed physiological TCR clonotype diversity.

CDR3 length: 21 amino acids. CDR1 and CDR2 (germline): SGHRS, YFSETQ. The V gene end was trimmed by 4 bases and the J gene end by 0 bases; junction bases not matched to a gene: 17. TCRalpha and TCRbeta libraries were amplified separately by semi-nested PCR with TRAC or TRBC reverse primers. First-strand cDNA was made from about 3.5 to 500 ng RNA. Using its own MiXCR run on the 5' RACE reads, TCRdb lists one record per CDR3 protein. Counted here are about 5,600 distinct CDR3 sequences, around 32% occurring once; the ten biggest clones make up approximately 2.3%. About this clonotype: The antigen remains unidentified.

Blood naive CD8 T cells sorted as CD3+TCRalphabeta+CD8+CD45RO-CCR7+. The V and J genes are TRBV5-1 and TRBJ2-1, with 12 positions matching TRBD2. Sequencing was done on a sample of naive CD8+ T cells from blood. Subset specified: CD3+TCRalphabeta+CD8SP T cells; for blood, CD45RO-CCR7+ naive CD8+ T cells. The TCR sequence derives from a human donor who gave cord blood stem cells for thymic organoid culture, a cardiac surgery patient who gave postnatal thymus, or a blood donor (not recorded which). CDR3 DNA sequence: TGCGCCAGCAGCATAGTCGGAGGGACTAGCGGGCTTCGTAGCTCCTACAATGAGCAGTTCTTC. As protein: CASSIVGGTSGLRSSYNEQFF.